This record covers a single T cell receptor beta chain. Authors' processing steps: Cell counts per sample came from amplifying reference gene primers. Sequenced by immunoSEQ multiplex PCR; TCRdb stores in-frame clones only, minus some. V and J calls plus clone size are reproduced from that table; the DNA served to infer D and trimming. The data show about 110,000 clones, about 90% seen once. This entry belongs to a study of blood T cell repertoires in COVID-19. About the research overall: The United States, Italy and Spain were the sources of the acute and convalescent COVID-19 samples. The cDNA or gDNA used as material had been derived from T cells, B-cell-depleted T cells, or PBMCs.

The length of the CDR3 is 18 residues. Germline CDR1 and CDR2: LNHDA and SQIVND (reference sequence). V shed 7 bases and J 3 bases; nucleotides not matched to a gene: 11. The chain recombines TRBV19 with TRBJ2-3; 15 bases are shared with TRBD2. The clonotype originates from a human donor in a cohort sampled during active COVID-19. The source material was peripheral blood. CDR3 nucleotide sequence: TGTGCCAGTACCCTAAACGGGGGACTAGCGGGAGGTACAGATACGCAGTATTTT. Its translation is CASTLNGGLAGGTDTQYF.